This T cell receptor (beta chain) was recovered during a study of blood T cells in healthy people across ages. Per-sample PBMC isolation yielded at least 6.5 million cells. Extractions gave at least 6 micrograms of total RNA per sample. PCR was performed a second time for about 6 to 12 cycles using a sample-barcoded 5' primer and a J-beta primer mix. Each CDR3 protein gets one entry after TCRdb re-called the 5' RACE reads with MiXCR. The table includes 1.5 million to 2 million distinct CDR3 sequences, roughly 27% detected once. A few counts support this clonotype. The CDR3 length is 12 residues. V shed 6 bases and J shed 3 bases, with 9 bases lying between them. Germline-derived CDR1 and CDR2 are MNHEY and SVGEGT.

The clonotype originates from a woman in her twenties or thirties in good health. This chain uses TRBV6-2 or TRBV6-3 with TRBJ2-7; D ambiguous. Sequencing was performed on blood. The CDR3 DNA sequence: TGTGCCAGCAGCGCAGCCTTCTACGAGCAGTACTTC. Its protein is CASSAAFYEQYF.